Below are 8 T cell receptor beta chains sequenced from a single sample in a study of blood T cell repertoires in COVID-19. Only in-frame clones appear in the TCRdb table, and some are missing; sequencing was by immunoSEQ multiplex PCR. The table includes roughly 130,000 clones, roughly nine tenths detected once. Sequenced input: peripheral blood. The receptors derive from a human donor with COVID-19, enrolled during active disease. The donor label of this sample is uncertain.

The chain joins TRBV5-1 to TRBJ1-2; D uncertain. CDR1 and CDR2 from the germline V gene are SGHRS and YFSETQ. Trimming removed 4 bases at V and 4 bases at J, with 14 bases between. The CDR3 has 14 residues. The CDR3 DNA is TGCGCCAGCAGCCCCGGAGAGGCGGGCTATGGCTACACCTTC. Its translation is CASSPGEAGYGYTF.

The rearrangement uses TRBV29-1 and TRBJ2-5; TRBD2 aligns across 7 bases. The V gene end was trimmed by 4 bases and the J gene end by 1 base; junction bases not matched to a gene: 6. This CDR3 comprises 14 residues. Germline V gene data show CDR1 as SQVTM and CDR2 as ANQGSEA. The CDR3 protein is CSVAERGIQETQYF. The CDR3 nucleotides read TGCAGCGTTGCAGAGCGGGGTATCCAAGAGACCCAGTACTTC.

This sequence joins TRBV12-3 or TRBV12-4 and TRBJ1-2; no firm D call. The CDR3 loop spans 13 amino acids. V was trimmed by 2 bases and J by 1 base, leaving 5 bases between them. For the CDR3, the DNA is TGTGCCAGCAGTTTAAACAATAACTATGGCTACACCTTC. As protein: CASSLNNNYGYTF.

The chain combines TRBV27 with TRBJ1-5, with a tentative D call TRBD1 (5 bases). Trimming pared 6 bases from V and 0 bases from J, leaving 9 bases between. The CDR3 has 14 amino acids. Germline V CDR1 and CDR2: MNHEY, SMNVEV (reference sequence). The CDR3 here is CASRGLISNQPQHF. The CDR3, as DNA: TGTGCCAGCAGGGGACTTATTAGCAATCAGCCCCAGCATTTT.

Worth noting for this clone: The sample has other DNA sequences that encode this CDR3 too. The chain joins TRBV5-4 to TRBJ1-5, with D maybe TRBD1 (6 bases). The CDR3 loop spans 12 amino acids. The germline V and J ends were trimmed by 4 bases and 7 bases, with 9 bases remaining between them. CDR1 is SGHNT and CDR2 is YYREEE in the germline V gene (reference sequence). The CDR3 is CASSLDSQPQHF. Here the CDR3 DNA reads TGTGCCAGCAGCCTGGACAGCCAGCCCCAGCATTTT.

This chain connects TRBV19 to TRBJ2-5, with 11 bases that match TRBD2. With 5 bases clipped from V and 3 bases from J, the junction kept 2 bases outside the gene matches. Germline values: CDR1 LNHDA, CDR2 SQIVND (reference sequence). The CDR3 loop spans 14 amino acids. As DNA, the CDR3 is TGTGCCAGTAGTTTACTAGCGGGGGAAGAGACCCAGTACTTC. This sequence encodes CASSLLAGEETQYF.

The chain links TRBV19 to TRBJ2-6; possibly TRBD1 for D (6 bases). V lost 3 bases, J lost 0 bases, and 18 bases lay in between. The CDR3 has 19 residues. In germline, CDR1 is LNHDA, CDR2 SQIVND (reference sequence). CDR3 in amino acids: CASSIYRVHGTSGANVLTF. The CDR3 nucleotides are TGTGCCAGTAGTATTTACAGGGTCCATGGAACCTCTGGGGCCAACGTCCTGACTTTC.

This chain's CDR3 is CASSPLIASTDTQYF. CDR3 in DNA: TGTGCCAGCAGCCCCCTGATAGCGAGCACAGATACGCAGTATTTT. The V gene is TRBV9, the J gene TRBJ2-3, with D tentatively TRBD2 (5 bases). In germline, CDR1 is SGDLS, CDR2 YYNGEE. The V end was cut by 4 bases, the J end by 0 bases, with 12 bases between. There are 15 residues in the CDR3.